This record looks at one T cell receptor beta chain sequence and its context. There is no known antigen for this receptor. The record has no base qualities; no much larger clone is one base away. Trimmed from V: 0 bases; trimmed from J: 3 bases; junction bases lacking a gene match: 7. CDR3 length: 16 amino acids, cysteine to phenylalanine. Here the CDR3 DNA is all that survives: 48 bases in frame from base 1. Per the germline V gene, LGHNA is the CDR1 and YNFKEQ is the CDR2. This record comes from a study of T cell responses to AZD1222 COVID-19 vaccine (dated by TCRdb to the early 2020s). Notes on the research overall: AZD1222 recipients given second doses at about 4 weeks or at about 12 weeks were pooled, since spike-specific TCR depth and breadth were not found to differ between the two schedules. A total of 233 trial participants underwent TCR sequencing, of whom about 200 had received two doses of AZD1222 and roughly 26 had received two doses of the MenACWY control vaccine. Trial participants were enrolled by age into 18-55, 56-69 and 70-plus year subgroups, with 148, 28 and 57 TCR-sequenced participants respectively.

The CDR3 regions of human TCRbeta chains were analyzed by immunosequencing. The study's processing was this. Repertoire TCRs were matched against a reference library of SARS-CoV-2-specific TCRs generated with the MIRA antigen-specificity platform. Breadth was defined as the fraction of unique TCRs that were SARS-CoV-2-associated. Depth was defined as the fraction of total T cells that were SARS-CoV-2-associated. Using the MIRA data, each spike-specific TCR was assigned both to the spike region to which the TCR was reactive and to a CD4 or CD8 class. Log10-transformed breadth and depth values were compared by one-way ANOVA with Sidak's multiple comparisons tests. This is the immuneACCESS table as TCRdb keeps it, with only in-frame sequences that have V and J called. A part of the clones is gone; compared with another copy, unresolved V genes explain less than half, and the rest is unexplained. For V, J and clone size, that table is used; D and trimming come from the DNA. This sample has some 85,000 clones in its table, and about 90% of those were observed once. Of the sample, 7.5% falls within the top ten clones.

Read against the paper, the sample's time point label means: baseline before first vaccination. The vaccinee samples were drawn from two UK trials, COV001 and COV002, one of which was a single-blind randomized controlled phase 2/3 trial testing AZD1222 (ChAdOx1 nCoV-19) in healthy adults. For TCRbeta chain sequencing, PBMC samples from trial participants were taken at day 0 and at day 28 after the second dose. General study outcomes and caveats: Because no day 14 peak-response samples were available, the repertoires could be characterized only after the peak T cell response. A significant rise in spike-specific TCR breadth and depth was observed after two AZD1222 doses relative to day 0 and relative to MenACWY recipients. Participants were mostly white British and included more females than males, and it was suggested by the authors that clonal diversity may have been underestimated. Conclusions about previously exposed vaccinees are limited, since just six AZD1222 recipients were seropositive for SARS-CoV-2 at baseline. In the small 56-69-year group, the increase in depth fell short of significance, most likely because of low power. Reportedly, almost half of the unique spike-specific TCRs recognized epitopes lying outside the regions that are mutated in the B.1.351 and B.1.1.7 variants. The vaccine-associated CD4 TCRs covered the entire spike protein, and the dominant responses fell in regions 160-218 and 743-854.

The chain employs TRBV4-2 and TRBJ2-7, and 8 junctional nucleotides match TRBD2. The sequence derives from an adult in good health. The starting material was peripheral blood, obtained on day 0 of AZD1222 vaccination. In nucleotides, the sequence is TGTGCCAGCAGCCAAGAGGAGCGGGAGATAGGCTACGAGCAGTACTTC. This encodes CASSQEEREIGYEQYF.